The clone carrying this T cell receptor (beta chain) was detected only a few times. Using its own MiXCR run on the 5' RACE reads, TCRdb lists one record per CDR3 protein. This sample has some 270,000 distinct CDR3 sequences, with about 9% found just once. The data derive from a study of identical twins. These data were also reused for a study on yellow fever vaccine responses in identical twins.

The sequencing input was CD8+ T cells sorted from blood. The clonotype originates from a woman aged 18 to 35 in good health.

CDR3 residues: CASSLLLAGGRVDEQFF. CDR3 bases: TGTGCCAGCAGTTTATTACTAGCGGGAGGAAGGGTGGATGAGCAGTTCTTC. This chain connects TRBV27 to TRBJ2-1, with TRBD2 identical over 12 bases. With V trimmed by 1 base and J by 8 bases, 9 bases remained unmatched. This CDR3 has 17 amino acids. CDR1 and CDR2 (germline): MNHEY, SMNVEV (reference sequence).